This T cell receptor (beta chain) was profiled in a study of human CD4 T cells and Enterobacteriaceae. Study-wide results and limits: Ex vivo reactivity came only from nucleotide matches to CFSE-low cultures.

Trimming stripped 3 bases from V and 8 bases from J, with 6 bases between. The CDR3 covers 11 residues. The V gene's germline CDR1 is MDHEN and CDR2 SYDVKM. Some clones are missing from TCRdb's copy, which holds only in-frame ones; the method was immunoSEQ multiplex PCR. This table has about 25,000 clones, about 82% appearing once. This clone appeared once. Antigen specificity is unknown. Sorting took every CD4+ cell except CD45RA+CCR7+CD95- naive cells, reaching over 95% purity. The source material was memory CD4+ T cells from blood. This sequence originates from a human donor in good health. This chain connects TRBV28 to TRBJ2-3; tentative D call: TRBD2 (6 bases). The CDR3 bases are TGTGCCAGCAGTTTGCGGGGTACGCAGTATTTT. Translation: CASSLRGTQYF.